This entry describes one T cell receptor beta chain. A few counts support this clonotype. This receptor's antigen is unknown. No base-level quality is on record; no much larger clone is a single base apart. This beta chain is an unintended read in a library built for alpha chains; its size means little. This specimen belongs to a study of spatial heterogeneity in lung cancer (dated by TCRdb to about 2019). Notes on the research overall: More beta-chain than alpha-chain transcripts were consistently detected, likely reflecting higher beta-chain transcript abundance. A strong correlation was found between TCR transcript counts in tumor regions and a T cell transcriptional module score from matched bulk RNA-seq. In the raw uncorrected reads, each unique combination of TCR and UMI appeared more than ten times on average. In non-small cell lung cancer, the study quantitatively compared TCR alpha and beta repertoires across several tumor regions, matched nontumor lung, and blood. Nonsynonymous mutation counts, determined by whole-exome sequencing of tumor tissue, were related to TCR repertoire features. At surgery, around 200 tumor regions, approximately 64 matched nontumor lung samples and some 54 PBMC samples were TCR-sequenced for both alpha and beta chains.

Trimming removed 4 bases from V and 11 bases from J, leaving 14 bases between the germline ends. According to the germline V gene (reference sequence), CDR1 reads SGHKS and CDR2 reads YYEKEE. The CDR3 runs 12 residues from the cysteine to the phenylalanine. Only the CDR3 part of the read is kept: 36 bases, read in frame from the first base. What the research found in general, with its limitations: Additional single-cell paired TCR alpha and beta sequencing was considered necessary to confirm, at a functional level, the hypothesis that regional TCRs recognize regional mutations. Estimated TCR-seq coverage of tumor T cells was only around 7% for alpha chains and 13% for beta chains. The count of ubiquitous expanded TCRs correlated with the count of ubiquitous nonsynonymous mutations, and the count of regional expanded TCRs correlated with the count of regional nonsynonymous mutations. A correlation was observed between the number of expanded intratumoral alpha and beta TCRs and the tumor nonsynonymous mutation count.

Explained via the paper, the time point label denotes: sample taken at primary tumor resection. The donors were about 71 patients from the lung TRACERx cohort who had early-stage, untreated non-small cell lung cancer. Without any cell sorting, TCR sequencing was performed on whole RNA extracted either from tumor and nontumor lung tissue or from cryopreserved PBMC samples. Only patients with enough RNA available from two or more tumor regions were chosen for TCR sequencing. A lung pathologist reviewed the tumor and adjacent nontumor lung specimens before the specimens were selected. Library prep was done by 5' RACE. This sample was sequenced with a NextSeq 500. In the TCR library protocol, a unique molecular identifier was attached to each TCR cDNA molecule so that PCR and sequencing errors could be corrected. In the source study's methods: TCR identification, UMI-based error correction and CDR3 extraction were performed with Decombinator tools. Expanded TCRs were defined as those above a frequency of 2 per 1,000, corresponding to the top 1% of the tumor frequency distribution. Expanded tumor TCRs statistically deemed absent (corrected P<0.05) from at least one tumor region were classed as regional, and all other expanded tumor TCRs were classed as ubiquitous. Renyi diversity was calculated using the R vegan package after each repertoire was subsampled 100 times to 5,000 TCRs. To build CDR3 similarity networks, amino acid triplet string-kernel similarity was used, and CDR3s were connected when their pairwise similarity was above 0.82. TCRdb reanalyzed the raw reads on its own, using fastp at Q25 for trimming and MiXCR for clone calling, and kept in-frame beta chains. Rows are unified per CDR3 protein, each entry keeping the most common DNA and genes. The authors' filters were not applied to this entry. Across this sample there are approximately 8,800 distinct CDR3 sequences, with about an eighth seen only once. Roughly 11% of the sample comes from the top ten.

The receptor chain draws on TRBV5-5 and TRBJ2-3; the D element might be TRBD1 or TRBD2, as each aligns at 6 bases. The receptor was derived from a male donor with early-stage non-small cell lung cancer. Sequences were derived from lung tumor tissue, sampled at surgery. The nucleotide sequence reads TGTGCCAGCAGCCAAGTGGGGGGCCTGCAGTATTTT. This codes for CASSQVGGLQYF.